The 9 T cell receptor beta chains listed next were all sequenced from one sample in a study of T cell responses to AZD1222 COVID-19 vaccine. Assay used: immunoSEQ multiplex PCR; TCRdb lists only in-frame clones, some missing. The top ten hold less than 0.65% of the sample, which has 250,000 to 300,000 clones, 94% seen once. The sample here was peripheral blood, taken 28 days after the second AZD1222 dose. The receptors were gathered from an adult who received the AZD1222 COVID-19 vaccine.

The chain recombines TRBV2 with TRBJ1-2, with 9 bases aligning to TRBD1. The CDR3 runs 18 residues. V lost 5 bases to trimming and J lost 2 bases; unmatched junction nucleotides: 15. From germline, CDR1 is SNHLY and CDR2 FYNNEI. CDR3 sequence (DNA): TGTGCCAGCAGTCTCACGGGTACGTGGACAGGGGCGAACTATGGCTACACCTTC. Translated, it gives CASSLTGTWTGANYGYTF.

CDR3 residues: CASSLSRQRGNQPQHF. DNA for the CDR3: TGTGCCAGCAGTTTATCTAGGCAGAGAGGCAATCAGCCCCAGCATTTT. The chain employs TRBV27 and TRBJ1-5, with D uncertain. CDR3 length: 16 amino acids. V gave up 0 bases and J gave up 2 bases, with 11 bases separating them. CDR1 is MNHEY, CDR2 SMNVEV, per germline (reference sequence).

The DNA of the CDR3 is TGTGCCAGCAGCTTAGCGGCGGGGAGGGGGCGAAACGAGCAGTACTTC. Its translation is CASSLAAGRGRNEQYF. The chain recombines TRBV7-9 with TRBJ2-7; either TRBD1 or TRBD2 may fit D (7 bases each). CDR1 and CDR2 from the germline V gene are SEHNR and FQNEAQ (reference sequence). Trimming cost V 0 bases and J 5 bases, with 17 bases left between them. This CDR3 has 16 amino acids.

The chain joins TRBV7-6 to TRBJ1-4, with 8 bases lining up with TRBD1. The J segment lost 6 bases and the V segment lost 2 bases, leaving 5 bases of the junction unmatched. The CDR3 covers 15 residues. Germline CDR1 SGHVS, CDR2 FNYEAQ. The CDR3 sequence: CASSLRTGGDEKLFF. For the CDR3, the DNA is TGTGCCAGCAGCTTAAGAACAGGGGGGGATGAAAAACTGTTTTTT.

The rearrangement links TRBV5-1 to TRBJ2-1; D is unresolved. V dropped 2 bases and J dropped 7 bases, with 13 bases sitting between them. The CDR3 has 14 residues. Germline-derived CDR1 and CDR2 are SGHRS and YFSETQ. The CDR3 loop is CASSFSGHNNEQFF. DNA for the CDR3: TGCGCCAGCAGCTTTTCCGGCCACAATAATGAGCAGTTCTTC.

The chain couples TRBV5-1 to TRBJ1-1; a possible D gene is TRBD1 (6 bases). V was clipped by 6 bases and J by 3 bases, with 15 bases between them. This CDR3 has 14 amino acids. CDR1 and CDR2 (germline): SGHRS, YFSETQ. CDR3 protein: CASMLQGGYTEAFF. The CDR3 nucleotides read TGCGCCAGCATGCTACAGGGTGGGTACACTGAAGCTTTCTTT.

The rearrangement links TRBV7-9 to TRBJ1-4; D not resolved. CDR1 and CDR2 from the germline V gene are SEHNR and FQNEAQ (reference sequence). The length of the CDR3 is 15 residues. V lost 1 base to trimming and J lost 7 bases, with 13 bases between them. CDR3 sequence (DNA): TGTGCCAGCAGCTTAGGGAGCCGGGAGGGTGAAAAACTGTTTTTT. Its translation is CASSLGSREGEKLFF.

The chain joins TRBV5-4 to TRBJ2-1; 9 bases are shared with TRBD1. CDR1 and CDR2 (germline): SGHNT, YYREEE (reference sequence). CDR3 size: 15 residues. J gave up 7 bases and V 1 base, and 6 bases lay outside the gene matches. The CDR3 DNA reads TGTGCCAGCAGCTTGAAAAAGACAGGGGGGAATGAGCAGTTCTTC. It codes for CASSLKKTGGNEQFF.

The V and J genes are TRBV30 and TRBJ2-3, with 7 bases aligning to TRBD2. This CDR3 spans 15 amino acids. From germline, CDR1 is GTSNPN and CDR2 SVGIG (reference sequence). The ends lost 8 bases at V and 2 bases at J; junction bases unmatched: 13. The CDR3 loop reads CAGRLLAENTDTQYF. The CDR3 bases are TGTGCCGGGCGATTGCTAGCGGAGAACACAGATACGCAGTATTTT.